This T cell receptor beta chain was sequenced in a study of shared clonotypes between healthy human individuals. The CDR3 is 15 amino acids. Trimming cost V 6 bases and J 3 bases; bases outside gene matches: 7. Germline V gene data show CDR1 as SNHLY and CDR2 as FYNNEI. Data came from immunoSEQ multiplex PCR; TCRdb stores just in-frame clones and leaves some out. The profile shows a few million clones, 85% to 95% of them singletons. Researchers partitioned CD4+ cells into CD45RA+ naive and CD45RA-negative memory subsets. Sequenced: naive CD4+ T cells sorted from blood. Subset in this sample: CD45RA+ positively selected. This clonotype was obtained from a man aged 18 to 29 in good health. This chain links TRBV2 with TRBJ1-4; 7 bases are a match to TRBD1. The CDR3 coding sequence is TGTGCCAGCAGGGACCGGGACAGTTCTAATGAAAAACTGTTTTTT. It yields the protein CASRDRDSSNEKLFF.